A selection of T cell receptor beta chains follows, all from one sample in a study of blood T cell repertoires in COVID-19. The table came from immunoSEQ multiplex PCR; TCRdb's copy has only in-frame clones and leaves some out. Among roughly 200,000 clones listed, 85% to 90% were seen once. Input material: peripheral blood. The origin of the receptors is a man aged 55 to 70 with acute or convalescent COVID-19. Both conserved end residues are part of each CDR3. The order of the fields is clone size, J gene, V gene, D gene, CDR3 DNA, CDR3 protein. D genes are given only for firm matches. Clone size is stated in some rows and not others, as once, few, many or a class when expanded.

abundance: -
j_gene: TRBJ1-6
v_gene: TRBV5-4
d_gene: -
CDR3nt: TGTGCCAGCAGCTTGGACCCGAGGCCAAGGGGTAATTCACCCCTCCACTTT
CDR3aa: CASSLDPRPRGNSPLHF

abundance: -
j_gene: TRBJ1-5
v_gene: TRBV9
d_gene: TRBD1
CDR3nt: TGTGCCAGCAGCGTACAGGGGGCTAGCAATCAGCCCCAGCATTTT
CDR3aa: CASSVQGASNQPQHF

abundance: few
j_gene: TRBJ2-1
v_gene: TRBV7-6
d_gene: TRBD2
CDR3nt: TGTGCCAGCAGCTCCTCAGCTAGCGGGGCCACCTTCGGCAATGAGCAGTTCTTC
CDR3aa: CASSSSASGATFGNEQFF

abundance: -
j_gene: TRBJ1-1
v_gene: TRBV5-4
d_gene: TRBD1
CDR3nt: TGTGCCAGCAGCACGGACAGGGGGAACGCTGAAGCTTTCTTT
CDR3aa: CASSTDRGNAEAFF

abundance: -
j_gene: TRBJ2-1
v_gene: TRBV6-5
d_gene: -
CDR3nt: TGTGCCAGCAGGGGGGGTTCGGGTTACAATGAGCAGTTCTTC
CDR3aa: CASRGGSGYNEQFF

abundance: -
j_gene: TRBJ2-1
v_gene: TRBV5-8
d_gene: TRBD1
CDR3nt: TGTGCCAGCAGCTTTTACAGGGGAAATCGGAACAATGAGCAGTTCTTC
CDR3aa: CASSFYRGNRNNEQFF

abundance: once
j_gene: TRBJ2-7
v_gene: TRBV15
d_gene: TRBD2
CDR3nt: TGTGCCACCAGCAGAGATGGAACTAGCGGGGGTTCCTACGAGCAGTACTTC
CDR3aa: CATSRDGTSGGSYEQYF

abundance: -
j_gene: TRBJ1-2
v_gene: TRBV28
d_gene: TRBD1
CDR3nt: TGTGCCAGCAGGTGGAGGCGGGGACAGGGGAGGGAAGGCTACACCTTC
CDR3aa: CASRWRRGQGREGYTF

abundance: -
j_gene: TRBJ2-3
v_gene: TRBV5-1
d_gene: TRBD2
CDR3nt: TGCGCCAGCAGCAGGGAGGGGAGCCCGCGCCTAGCGAAAGGGGTCGAGCAGTATTTT
CDR3aa: CASSREGSPRLAKGVEQYF

abundance: -
j_gene: TRBJ1-5
v_gene: TRBV9
d_gene: TRBD1
CDR3nt: TGTGCCAGCAGCGCAACAGGGGTAGAACAGCCCCAGCATTTT
CDR3aa: CASSATGVEQPQHF

abundance: -
j_gene: TRBJ1-4
v_gene: TRBV11-2
d_gene: -
CDR3nt: TGTGCCAGCAGCCCGGGACTCCCCGGGGCTAATGAAAAACTGTTTTTT
CDR3aa: CASSPGLPGANEKLFF

abundance: once
j_gene: TRBJ2-2
v_gene: TRBV5-1
d_gene: TRBD1
CDR3nt: TGCGCCAGCAGCTTGGAGGGACAGGTGAACACCGGGGAGCTGTTTTTT
CDR3aa: CASSLEGQVNTGELFF

abundance: -
j_gene: TRBJ1-3
v_gene: TRBV7-9
d_gene: -
CDR3nt: TGTGCCAGCAGCTTAACGACAGTACCTGGAAACACCATATATTTT
CDR3aa: CASSLTTVPGNTIYF

abundance: -
j_gene: TRBJ2-7
v_gene: TRBV19
d_gene: TRBD1
CDR3nt: TGTGCCAGTAGTATTCGAGGGGGCAGCCCCTACGAGCAGTACTTC
CDR3aa: CASSIRGGSPYEQYF

abundance: -
j_gene: TRBJ2-1
v_gene: TRBV19
d_gene: TRBD2
CDR3nt: TGTGCCAGTAAGGAGCGGGGGAGCTCCTACAATGAGCAGTTCTTC
CDR3aa: CASKERGSSYNEQFF

abundance: -
j_gene: TRBJ1-1
v_gene: TRBV20-1
d_gene: TRBD1
CDR3nt: TGCAGTGCCGGGGACAGGGCGGCTTTCTTT
CDR3aa: CSAGDRAAFF

abundance: once
j_gene: TRBJ1-2
v_gene: TRBV2
d_gene: TRBD1
CDR3nt: TGTGCCAGCAGTAGGGGCCTTTTTACTCGGGACAGGGGAGGTGGCTACACCTTC
CDR3aa: CASSRGLFTRDRGGGYTF

abundance: few
j_gene: TRBJ2-5
v_gene: TRBV7-2
d_gene: TRBD2
CDR3nt: TGTGCCAGCAGCTCCGTCCCTCTAGCGGGGGGGATTCAAGAGACCCAGTACTTC
CDR3aa: CASSSVPLAGGIQETQYF

abundance: -
j_gene: TRBJ1-2
v_gene: TRBV27
d_gene: TRBD1
CDR3nt: TGTGCCAGCAGCCAAGATACAGGGGGCAGCTATGGCTACACCTTC
CDR3aa: CASSQDTGGSYGYTF

abundance: -
j_gene: TRBJ1-1
v_gene: TRBV23-1
d_gene: TRBD1
CDR3nt: TGCGCCAGCAGTCAATCTAGGGACAGGGTTGATACTGAAGCTTTCTTT
CDR3aa: CASSQSRDRVDTEAFF

abundance: -
j_gene: TRBJ2-5
v_gene: TRBV6-2/TRBV6-3
d_gene: TRBD2
CDR3nt: TGTGCCAGCAGCTCTCACCGACTAGCGGGGCACCAAGAGACCCAGTACTTC
CDR3aa: CASSSHRLAGHQETQYF

abundance: -
j_gene: TRBJ1-2
v_gene: TRBV25-1
d_gene: TRBD1
CDR3nt: TGTGCCAGCAGTGCATTAGGACAGGGGGCGTTGGATGGCTACACCTTC
CDR3aa: CASSALGQGALDGYTF

abundance: -
j_gene: TRBJ2-5
v_gene: TRBV11-1
d_gene: TRBD2
CDR3nt: TGTGCCAGCAGCTTTAGCGGGGGGCGGGGAGAGACCCAGTACTTC
CDR3aa: CASSFSGGRGETQYF

abundance: -
j_gene: TRBJ1-6
v_gene: TRBV5-4
d_gene: TRBD1
CDR3nt: TGTGCCAGCAGCTTTCCGACAGGGCATAATTCACCCCTCCACTTT
CDR3aa: CASSFPTGHNSPLHF

abundance: -
j_gene: TRBJ1-6
v_gene: TRBV12-5
d_gene: -
CDR3nt: TGTGCTAGCAAACAGGGTATCGATAATTCACCCCTCCACTTT
CDR3aa: CASKQGIDNSPLHF

abundance: few
j_gene: TRBJ1-6
v_gene: TRBV7-7
d_gene: -
CDR3nt: TGTGCCACTACCGACTCACCCAATTCACCCCTCCACTTT
CDR3aa: CATTDSPNSPLHF

abundance: -
j_gene: TRBJ1-5
v_gene: TRBV19
d_gene: -
CDR3nt: TGTGCCAGTCCCCGGACTTCACCCTACTATAGCAATCAGCCCCAGCATTTT
CDR3aa: CASPRTSPYYSNQPQHF

abundance: -
j_gene: TRBJ1-1
v_gene: TRBV6-1
d_gene: -
CDR3nt: TGTGCCAGCAGTGAAGTCCGACAGTCTGAAGCTTTCTTT
CDR3aa: CASSEVRQSEAFF

abundance: -
j_gene: TRBJ1-5
v_gene: TRBV6-2/TRBV6-3
d_gene: -
CDR3nt: TGTGCCAGCAGTTACCAAAACCGGGGATATAGCAATCAGCCCCAGCATTTT
CDR3aa: CASSYQNRGYSNQPQHF

abundance: -
j_gene: TRBJ1-3
v_gene: TRBV7-7
d_gene: -
CDR3nt: TGTGCCAGCTCCGCAGATGGAAACACCATATATTTT
CDR3aa: CASSADGNTIYF

abundance: -
j_gene: TRBJ2-3
v_gene: TRBV7-2
d_gene: -
CDR3nt: TGTGCCAGCAGCTCCTGGACCGGGGTAGATACGCAGTATTTT
CDR3aa: CASSSWTGVDTQYF

abundance: -
j_gene: TRBJ1-6
v_gene: TRBV7-9
d_gene: -
CDR3nt: TGTGCCAGCAGCTTATCAACAGAATATTCACCCCTCCACTTT
CDR3aa: CASSLSTEYSPLHF

abundance: -
j_gene: TRBJ2-5
v_gene: TRBV5-1
d_gene: -
CDR3nt: TGCGCCAGCAGCTTGGTTGGGGGGAGCGCCCAAGAGACCCAGTACTTC
CDR3aa: CASSLVGGSAQETQYF

abundance: -
j_gene: TRBJ1-2
v_gene: TRBV4-3
d_gene: -
CDR3nt: TGCGCCAGCAGCCAAGAAAACAGGGATGGCTACACCTTC
CDR3aa: CASSQENRDGYTF

abundance: -
j_gene: TRBJ1-2
v_gene: TRBV5-4
d_gene: -
CDR3nt: TGTGCCAGCAGCGAAACAGGCATCACTAACTATGGCTACACCTTC
CDR3aa: CASSETGITNYGYTF

abundance: few
j_gene: TRBJ2-1
v_gene: TRBV5-4
d_gene: TRBD2
CDR3nt: TGTGCCAGCAGCTCGGGACTAGCGGGGGCCCCTGGGAATGAGCAGTTCTTC
CDR3aa: CASSSGLAGAPGNEQFF

abundance: -
j_gene: TRBJ2-1
v_gene: TRBV7-6
d_gene: TRBD1
CDR3nt: TGTGCCAGCAGCCCTACAGGGGAGTTAAACAATGAGCAGTTCTTC
CDR3aa: CASSPTGELNNEQFF

abundance: -
j_gene: TRBJ1-1
v_gene: TRBV5-1
d_gene: TRBD1
CDR3nt: TGCGCCAGCAGCTCCGGGACAGGGGGAAGGGAAGCTTTCTTT
CDR3aa: CASSSGTGGREAFF

abundance: -
j_gene: TRBJ1-1
v_gene: TRBV19
d_gene: -
CDR3nt: TGTGCCAGTAGTTCTCACAGGACGAACACTGAAGCTTTCTTT
CDR3aa: CASSSHRTNTEAFF

abundance: -
j_gene: TRBJ1-3
v_gene: TRBV28
d_gene: -
CDR3nt: TGTGCCAGCAGTGAACGGACTGCAAGCTCTGGAAACACCATATATTTT
CDR3aa: CASSERTASSGNTIYF

abundance: -
j_gene: TRBJ2-2
v_gene: TRBV11-2
d_gene: TRBD1
CDR3nt: TGTGCCAGCAGCTTCTCCGGGACAGTAAACACCGGGGAGCTGTTTTTT
CDR3aa: CASSFSGTVNTGELFF

abundance: -
j_gene: TRBJ1-3
v_gene: TRBV7-9
d_gene: -
CDR3nt: TGTGCCAGCAGCTCTTTGGGAGCCGGGGGTGGAAACACCATATATTTT
CDR3aa: CASSSLGAGGGNTIYF

abundance: few
j_gene: TRBJ1-4
v_gene: TRBV7-9
d_gene: -
CDR3nt: TGTGCCAGCAGCTTAGTTCAGGATAATGAAAAACTGTTTTTT
CDR3aa: CASSLVQDNEKLFF

abundance: -
j_gene: TRBJ1-3
v_gene: TRBV7-6
d_gene: -
CDR3nt: TGTGCCAGCAGCCCCCGGGGTTCTGGAAACACCATATATTTT
CDR3aa: CASSPRGSGNTIYF

abundance: -
j_gene: TRBJ2-5
v_gene: TRBV6-2/TRBV6-3
d_gene: TRBD1
CDR3nt: TGTGCCAGCAGTTACACCCGGGACAGGGTAAGAGAGACCCAGTACTTC
CDR3aa: CASSYTRDRVRETQYF

abundance: -
j_gene: TRBJ1-5
v_gene: TRBV5-6
d_gene: -
CDR3nt: TGTGCCAGCAGCTTGGCGAACAGGGAGCAGCCCCAGCATTTT
CDR3aa: CASSLANREQPQHF

abundance: few
j_gene: TRBJ1-4
v_gene: TRBV19
d_gene: TRBD1
CDR3nt: TGTGCCAGTAAGAGGACAGGGTCTGAAAAACTGTTTTTT
CDR3aa: CASKRTGSEKLFF

abundance: -
j_gene: TRBJ1-1
v_gene: TRBV19
d_gene: -
CDR3nt: TGTGCCAGTAGCTCCAGGTTCACTGAAGCTTTCTTT
CDR3aa: CASSSRFTEAFF

abundance: -
j_gene: TRBJ1-5
v_gene: TRBV19
d_gene: -
CDR3nt: TGTGCCAGTAGTCTGTACCAGGGTTGGAGCAATCAGCCCCAGCATTTT
CDR3aa: CASSLYQGWSNQPQHF

abundance: -
j_gene: TRBJ2-7
v_gene: TRBV5-1
d_gene: TRBD2
CDR3nt: TGCGCCAGCAGCTTGTGGGGGACTAGCGGGTCCAGCTCCTACGAGCAGTACTTC
CDR3aa: CASSLWGTSGSSSYEQYF

abundance: -
j_gene: TRBJ2-7
v_gene: TRBV20-1
d_gene: -
CDR3nt: TGCAGTGCCGAGCTAGGGAGCGAGCAGTACTTC
CDR3aa: CSAELGSEQYF

abundance: -
j_gene: TRBJ1-1
v_gene: TRBV4-2
d_gene: TRBD1
CDR3nt: TGTGCCAGCAGCCAAGAGGACAGGGCCATGAACACTGAAGCTTTCTTT
CDR3aa: CASSQEDRAMNTEAFF

abundance: few
j_gene: TRBJ2-2
v_gene: TRBV9
d_gene: -
CDR3nt: TGTGCCAGCAGCAAAGGGAGGCCCGGGGAGCTGTTTTTT
CDR3aa: CASSKGRPGELFF

abundance: -
j_gene: TRBJ1-2
v_gene: TRBV10-3
d_gene: TRBD1
CDR3nt: TGTGCCATAGGGACAGGAACATCCTATGGCTACACCTTC
CDR3aa: CAIGTGTSYGYTF